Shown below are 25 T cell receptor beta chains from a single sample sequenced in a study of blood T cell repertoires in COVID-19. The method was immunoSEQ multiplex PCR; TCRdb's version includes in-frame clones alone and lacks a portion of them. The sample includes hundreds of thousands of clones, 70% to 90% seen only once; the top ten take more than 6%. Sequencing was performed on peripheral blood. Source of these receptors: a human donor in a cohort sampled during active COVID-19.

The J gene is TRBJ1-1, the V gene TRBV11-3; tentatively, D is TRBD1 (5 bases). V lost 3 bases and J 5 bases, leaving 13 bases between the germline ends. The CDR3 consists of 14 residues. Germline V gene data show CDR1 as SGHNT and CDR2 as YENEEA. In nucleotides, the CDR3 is TGTGCCAGCAGCTTGGGCGGGGGGGGAACTGAAGCTTTCTTT. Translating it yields CASSLGGGGTEAFF.

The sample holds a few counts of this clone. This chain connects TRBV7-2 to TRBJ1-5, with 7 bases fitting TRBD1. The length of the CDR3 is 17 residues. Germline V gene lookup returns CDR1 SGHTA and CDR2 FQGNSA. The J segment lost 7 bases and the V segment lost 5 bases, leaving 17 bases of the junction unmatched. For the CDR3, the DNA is TGTGCCAGCAGCCCCCAACGGACAGGTCGGGGAGAACAGCCCCAGCATTTT. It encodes CASSPQRTGRGEQPQHF.

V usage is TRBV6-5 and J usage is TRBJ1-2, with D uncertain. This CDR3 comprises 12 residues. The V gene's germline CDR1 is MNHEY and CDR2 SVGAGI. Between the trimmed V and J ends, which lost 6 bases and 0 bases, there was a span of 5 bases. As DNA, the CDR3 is TGTGCCAGCAGATCAGCTAACTATGGCTACACCTTC. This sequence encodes CASRSANYGYTF.

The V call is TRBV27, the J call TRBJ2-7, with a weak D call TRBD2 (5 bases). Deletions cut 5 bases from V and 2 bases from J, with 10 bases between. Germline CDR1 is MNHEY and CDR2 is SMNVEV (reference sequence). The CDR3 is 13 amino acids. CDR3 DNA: TGTGCCAGCAGTCCCGGACTTACCTACGAGCAGTACTTC. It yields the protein CASSPGLTYEQYF.

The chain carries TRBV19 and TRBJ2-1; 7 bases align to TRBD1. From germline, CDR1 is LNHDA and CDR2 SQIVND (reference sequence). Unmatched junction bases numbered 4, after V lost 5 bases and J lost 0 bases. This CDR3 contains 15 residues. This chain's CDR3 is CASSSTGSSYNEQFF. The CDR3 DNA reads TGTGCCAGTAGTTCGACAGGGAGCTCCTACAATGAGCAGTTCTTC.

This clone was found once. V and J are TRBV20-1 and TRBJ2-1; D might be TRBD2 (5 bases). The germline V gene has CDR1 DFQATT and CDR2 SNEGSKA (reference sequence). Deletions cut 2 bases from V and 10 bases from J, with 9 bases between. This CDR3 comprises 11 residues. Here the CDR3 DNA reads TGCAGTGCTAGAATTCGGGGAGAGCAGTTCTTC. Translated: CSARIRGEQFF.

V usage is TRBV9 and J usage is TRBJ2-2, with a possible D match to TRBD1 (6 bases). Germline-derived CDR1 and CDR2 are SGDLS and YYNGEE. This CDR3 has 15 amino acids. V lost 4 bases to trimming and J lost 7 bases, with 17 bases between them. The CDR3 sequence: CASSHRGGASGELFF. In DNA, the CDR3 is TGTGCCAGCAGCCACCGTGGGGGCGCGAGCGGGGAGCTGTTTTTT.

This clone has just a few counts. The CDR3 loop reads CASSAPGLRNQPQHF. The CDR3 bases are TGTGCCAGCAGCGCACCGGGACTTCGCAATCAGCCCCAGCATTTT. The chain uses TRBV7-9 and TRBJ1-5, with D perhaps matching TRBD1 (5 bases). CDR3 length equals 15 residues. V was cut by 5 bases and J by 2 bases, with 13 bases left in between. Germline V gives CDR1 SEHNR, CDR2 FQNEAQ (reference sequence).

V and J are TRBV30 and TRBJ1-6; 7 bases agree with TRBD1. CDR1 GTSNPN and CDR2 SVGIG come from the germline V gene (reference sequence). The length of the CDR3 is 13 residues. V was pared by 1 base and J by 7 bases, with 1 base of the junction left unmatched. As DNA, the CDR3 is TGTGCCTGGAGTGGGGACAGAAATTCACCCCTCCACTTT. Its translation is CAWSGDRNSPLHF.

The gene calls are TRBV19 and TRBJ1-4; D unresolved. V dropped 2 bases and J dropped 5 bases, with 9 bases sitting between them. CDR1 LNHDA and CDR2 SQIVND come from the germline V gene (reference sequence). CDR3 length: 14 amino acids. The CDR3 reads CASSIPAVNEKLFF. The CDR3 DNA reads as TGTGCCAGTAGTATACCGGCGGTGAATGAAAAACTGTTTTTT.

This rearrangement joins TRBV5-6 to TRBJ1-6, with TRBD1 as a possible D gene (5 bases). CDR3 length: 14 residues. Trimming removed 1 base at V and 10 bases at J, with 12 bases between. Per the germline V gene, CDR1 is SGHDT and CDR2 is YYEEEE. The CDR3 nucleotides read TGTGCCAGCAGCTTGAGGGGCCCTAGATCACCCCTCCACTTT. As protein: CASSLRGPRSPLHF.

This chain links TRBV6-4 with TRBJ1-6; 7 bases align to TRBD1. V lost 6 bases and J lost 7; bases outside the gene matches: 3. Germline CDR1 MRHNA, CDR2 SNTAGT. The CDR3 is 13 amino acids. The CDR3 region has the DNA TGTGCCAGCAGCACAGGGGAAAATTCACCCCTCCACTTT. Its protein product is CASSTGENSPLHF.

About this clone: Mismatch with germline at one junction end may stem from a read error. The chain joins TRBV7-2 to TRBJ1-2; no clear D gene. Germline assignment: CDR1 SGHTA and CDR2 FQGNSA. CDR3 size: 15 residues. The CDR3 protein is CASSLKTVSNYGYAF. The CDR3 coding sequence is TGTGCCAGCAGCTTAAAGACGGTTTCTAACTATGGCTACGCCTTC.

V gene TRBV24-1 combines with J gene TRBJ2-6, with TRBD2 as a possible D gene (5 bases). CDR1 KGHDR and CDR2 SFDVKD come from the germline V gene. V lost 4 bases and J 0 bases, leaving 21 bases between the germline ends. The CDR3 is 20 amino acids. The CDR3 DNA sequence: TGTGCCACCAGTGAACAGCCCCGAGGCGAACGGGGCTCTGGGGCCAACGTCCTGACTTTC. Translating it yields CATSEQPRGERGSGANVLTF.

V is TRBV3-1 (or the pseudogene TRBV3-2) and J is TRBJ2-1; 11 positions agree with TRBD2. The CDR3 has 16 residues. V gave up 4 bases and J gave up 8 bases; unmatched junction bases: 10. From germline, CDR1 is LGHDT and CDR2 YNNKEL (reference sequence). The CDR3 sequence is CASSLRVAGGLDEQFF. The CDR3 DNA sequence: TGTGCCAGCAGCCTCCGCGTAGCGGGGGGGCTCGATGAGCAGTTCTTC.

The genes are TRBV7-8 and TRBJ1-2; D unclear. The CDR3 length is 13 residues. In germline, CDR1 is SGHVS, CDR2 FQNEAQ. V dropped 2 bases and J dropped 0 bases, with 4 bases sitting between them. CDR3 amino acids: CASSLPSNYGYTF. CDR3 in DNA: TGTGCCAGCAGCTTACCGTCTAACTATGGCTACACCTTC.

The chain's CDR3 is CASSELNSFNYGYTF. CDR3 nucleotide sequence: TGTGCCAGCAGTGAATTGAACAGCTTCAACTATGGCTACACCTTC. The chain is built from TRBV6-1 and TRBJ1-2; D is undetermined. The germline CDR1 and CDR2 sequences are MNHNS and SASEGT. This CDR3 contains 15 residues. V lost 2 bases and J lost 2, with 12 bases in between.

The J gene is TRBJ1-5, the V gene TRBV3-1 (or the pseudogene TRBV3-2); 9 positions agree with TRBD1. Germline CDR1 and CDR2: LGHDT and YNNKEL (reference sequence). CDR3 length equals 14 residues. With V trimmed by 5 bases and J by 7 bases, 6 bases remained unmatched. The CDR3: CASSLGGQGQPQHF. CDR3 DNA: TGTGCCAGCAGCTTGGGGGGACAGGGCCAGCCCCAGCATTTT.

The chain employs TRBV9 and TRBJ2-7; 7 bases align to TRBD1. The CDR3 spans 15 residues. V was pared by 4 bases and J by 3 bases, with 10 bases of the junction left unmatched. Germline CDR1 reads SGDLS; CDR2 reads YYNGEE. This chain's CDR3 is CASSPRQGGGYEQYF. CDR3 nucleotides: TGTGCCAGCAGCCCTCGACAGGGTGGGGGCTACGAGCAGTACTTC.

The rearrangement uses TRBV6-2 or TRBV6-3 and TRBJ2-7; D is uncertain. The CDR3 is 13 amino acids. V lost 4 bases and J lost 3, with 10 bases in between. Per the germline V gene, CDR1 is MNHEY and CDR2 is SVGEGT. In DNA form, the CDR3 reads TGTGCCAGCAGTTCTCCCTTAAACTACGAGCAGTACTTC. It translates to CASSSPLNYEQYF.

The CDR3 protein is CASSFSVGGNEQFF. In DNA form, the CDR3 reads TGTGCCAGCAGCTTCTCGGTCGGGGGAAATGAGCAGTTCTTC. The rearrangement joins TRBV9 to TRBJ2-1, with a tentative D call TRBD2 (6 bases). There are 14 residues in the CDR3. The V and J ends lost 4 bases and 7 bases respectively, with 15 bases between them. Germline CDR1 is SGDLS and CDR2 is YYNGEE.

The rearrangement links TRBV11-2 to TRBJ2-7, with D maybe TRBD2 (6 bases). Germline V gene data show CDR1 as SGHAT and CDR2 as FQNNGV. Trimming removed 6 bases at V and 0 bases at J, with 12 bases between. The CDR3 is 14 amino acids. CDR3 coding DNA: TGTGCCAGCAGTTACACCGGGAGCTCCTACGAGCAGTACTTC. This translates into CASSYTGSSYEQYF.

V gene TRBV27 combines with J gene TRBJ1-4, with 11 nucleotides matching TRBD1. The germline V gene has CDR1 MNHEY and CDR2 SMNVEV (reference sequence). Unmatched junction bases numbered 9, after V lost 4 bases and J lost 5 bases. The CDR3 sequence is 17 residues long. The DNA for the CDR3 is TGTGCCAGCAGTTCGAGGACAGGGGGCCATAGAAATGAAAAACTGTTTTTT. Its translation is CASSSRTGGHRNEKLFF. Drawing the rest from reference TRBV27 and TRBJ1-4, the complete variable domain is EAQVTQNPRYLITVTGKKLTVTCSQNMNHEYMSWYRQDPGLGLRQIYYSMNVEVTDKGDVPEGYKVSRKEKRNFPLILESPSPNQTSLYFCASSSRTGGHRNEKLFFGSGTQLSVL.

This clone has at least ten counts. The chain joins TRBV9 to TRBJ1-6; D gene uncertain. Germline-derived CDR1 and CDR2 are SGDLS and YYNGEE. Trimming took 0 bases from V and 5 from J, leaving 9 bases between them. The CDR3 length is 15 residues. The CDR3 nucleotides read TGTGCCAGCAGCGTAGAGCTGGCGGATAATTCACCCCTCCACTTT. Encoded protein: CASSVELADNSPLHF.

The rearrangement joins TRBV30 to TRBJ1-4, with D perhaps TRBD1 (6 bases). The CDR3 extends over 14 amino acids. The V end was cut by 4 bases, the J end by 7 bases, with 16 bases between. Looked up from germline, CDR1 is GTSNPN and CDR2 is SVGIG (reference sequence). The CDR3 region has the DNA TGTGCCTGGAACCTACAGGGCTCTCTTGAAAAACTGTTTTTT. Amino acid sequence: CAWNLQGSLEKLFF. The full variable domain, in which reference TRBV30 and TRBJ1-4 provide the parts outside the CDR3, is SQTIHQWPATLVQPVGSPLSLECTVEGTSNPNLYWYRQAAGRGLQLLFYSVGIGQISSEVPQNLSASRPQDRQFILSSKKLLLSDSGFYLCAWNLQGSLEKLFFGSGTQLSVL.